This is a list of T cell receptor beta chains from one sample in a study of blood T cell repertoires in COVID-19. Measured with immunoSEQ multiplex PCR; TCRdb has only the in-frame clones, and not every one. The table records about 89,000 clones, around 93% of them present only once. Specimen: peripheral blood. These receptors were collected from a human donor with active COVID-19. The donor label of this sample is uncertain. CDR3s include the opening cysteine and the closing phenylalanine or tryptophan. Each record gives: CDR3 protein, CDR3 DNA, D gene, V gene, clone size, J gene. The D gene is left open where the match is weak. The size field is filled for only some rows; it gives once, few, many or a size class.

CASSTRPGSSIYTF,TGTGCCAGCAGCACACGCCCCGGGAGCTCCATCTACACCTTC,NA,TRBV11-2,NA,TRBJ1-2
CASSIRGHNYEQYF,TGTGCCAGCAGCATACGGGGACATAACTACGAGCAGTACTTC,NA,TRBV27,once,TRBJ2-7
CASSPTGANEQFF,TGTGCCAGCAGCCCGACAGGGGCCAATGAGCAGTTCTTC,TRBD1,TRBV6-5,NA,TRBJ2-1
CASTPSRQANIYEQYF,TGTGCCAGCACCCCAAGCCGGCAGGCCAACATCTACGAGCAGTACTTC,NA,TRBV25-1,NA,TRBJ2-7
CASREGGGLYNEQFF,TGTGCCAGCAGGGAAGGAGGGGGCCTCTACAATGAGCAGTTCTTC,NA,TRBV2,NA,TRBJ2-1
CASSLHQGANTGELFF,TGTGCCAGCAGCTTACATCAGGGGGCGAACACCGGGGAGCTGTTTTTT,TRBD1,TRBV11-3,NA,TRBJ2-2
CASSLAAGTGVTGELFF,TGCGCCAGCAGCTTGGCTGCCGGGACAGGGGTCACCGGGGAGCTGTTTTTT,TRBD1,TRBV5-1,NA,TRBJ2-2
CASSLPGPHEQFF,TGCGCCAGCAGCTTGCCAGGGCCCCATGAGCAGTTCTTC,NA,TRBV5-1,NA,TRBJ2-1
CASIWTGKVYEQYF,TGTGCCAGCATTTGGACAGGGAAGGTCTACGAGCAGTACTTC,TRBD1,TRBV2,NA,TRBJ2-7
CASSLDFITDTQYF,TGTGCCAGCAGCTTAGACTTTATCACAGATACGCAGTATTTT,NA,TRBV11-2,NA,TRBJ2-3
CASSLVTGRHEQFF,TGTGCCAGCAGCTTAGTGACAGGGAGGCATGAGCAGTTCTTC,NA,TRBV11-1,NA,TRBJ2-1
CASSIVGDAGNQPQHF,TGTGCCAGTAGTATAGTCGGAGATGCGGGCAATCAGCCCCAGCATTTT,NA,TRBV19,NA,TRBJ1-5
CASSPDSDLDTGELFF,TGCGCCAGCAGCCCAGATAGCGATTTGGACACCGGGGAGCTGTTTTTT,NA,TRBV5-1,NA,TRBJ2-2
CASSESEWDWGDGYTF,TGCGCCAGCAGTGAGTCCGAGTGGGATTGGGGCGATGGCTACACCTTC,NA,TRBV10-2,NA,TRBJ1-2
CASSLNVGGPINEQFF,TGTGCCAGCAGCTTAAACGTGGGGGGGCCAATCAATGAGCAGTTCTTC,NA,TRBV11-2,NA,TRBJ2-1
CASGLSGRDEAFF,TGCGCCAGCGGCCTTTCTGGGCGGGATGAAGCTTTCTTT,NA,TRBV5-1,NA,TRBJ1-1
CASSRGTGYGQETQYF,TGTGCCAGCAGTCGAGGGACAGGGTATGGACAAGAGACCCAGTACTTC,TRBD1,TRBV6-6,NA,TRBJ2-5
CASSQGGLAAYNEQFF,TGTGCCAGCAGCCAAGGGGGACTAGCCGCTTACAATGAGCAGTTCTTC,TRBD2,TRBV14,NA,TRBJ2-1
CASSLGQATYEQYF,TGTGCCAGCTCACTCGGACAGGCCACCTACGAGCAGTACTTC,TRBD1,TRBV18,NA,TRBJ2-7
CASSEALAGGQETQYF,TGTGCCAGCAGTGAAGCGTTAGCGGGGGGGCAGGAGACCCAGTACTTC,TRBD2,TRBV2,NA,TRBJ2-5
CASSLGGRGMNTEAFF,TGTGCCAGCAGCTTGGGCGGGAGGGGGATGAACACTGAAGCTTTCTTT,NA,TRBV5-4,once,TRBJ1-1
CASRGQLQETQYF,TGTGCCAGTAGGGGACAGCTACAAGAGACCCAGTACTTC,TRBD1,TRBV19,few,TRBJ2-5
CASNREEVYGYTF,TGTGCCAGCAATAGGGAGGAGGTCTATGGCTACACCTTC,NA,TRBV2,NA,TRBJ1-2
CASSPGTEAFF,TGTGCCAGCAGCCCAGGAACTGAAGCTTTCTTT,NA,TRBV3-1/TRBV3-2,NA,TRBJ1-1
CASSITPYEQYF,TGTGCCAGCTCCATAACACCCTACGAGCAGTACTTC,NA,TRBV13,NA,TRBJ2-7
CASSPGTPEAFF,TGCGCCAGCAGCCCAGGGACACCTGAAGCTTTCTTT,NA,TRBV5-1,NA,TRBJ1-1
CASSLEQATYGYTF,TGTGCCAGCAGCTTGGAACAGGCAACGTATGGCTACACCTTC,NA,TRBV7-9,NA,TRBJ1-2
CASSLVGDSYNEQFF,TGTGCCAGCAGCTTGGTCGGGGACTCCTACAATGAGCAGTTCTTC,NA,TRBV5-5,once,TRBJ2-1
CASSYLGLAGGSSYNEQFF,TGTGCCAGCAGCTACCTGGGACTAGCGGGGGGGAGCTCCTACAATGAGCAGTTCTTC,TRBD2,TRBV5-8,NA,TRBJ2-1
CASSELGTGWDEQYF,TGTGCCAGCAGTGAATTAGGGACAGGGTGGGACGAGCAGTACTTC,TRBD1,TRBV25-1,NA,TRBJ2-7
CATRPGEQYF,TGTGCCACCCGCCCCGGGGAGCAGTACTTC,NA,TRBV5-4,NA,TRBJ2-7
CASSLGTLSNQPQHF,TGTGCCAGCAGCTTAGGGACTCTAAGCAATCAGCCCCAGCATTTT,NA,TRBV7-9,once,TRBJ1-5
CASSLEPGHYNEQFF,TGCGCCAGCAGCTTGGAGCCAGGCCACTACAATGAGCAGTTCTTC,NA,TRBV5-1,NA,TRBJ2-1
CASRIDQGGSYNEQFF,TGTGCCAGTAGGATAGACCAGGGGGGCTCCTACAATGAGCAGTTCTTC,NA,TRBV19,NA,TRBJ2-1
CASSSIRWTRTYEQYF,TGTGCCAGCAGCTCAATACGGTGGACTAGAACTTACGAGCAGTACTTC,TRBD2,TRBV7-6,NA,TRBJ2-7
CASSLDLQGAGDTQYF,TGTGCCAGCAGCTTGGATTTACAGGGGGCAGGAGATACGCAGTATTTT,TRBD1,TRBV5-4,NA,TRBJ2-3
CASSYSRYGAQYF,TGTGCCAGCAGTTACTCTCGGTACGGGGCCCAGTACTTC,NA,TRBV6-5,NA,TRBJ2-5
CASSLIQAPDTQYF,TGTGCCAGCAGCTTGATACAGGCCCCAGATACGCAGTATTTT,NA,TRBV5-4,NA,TRBJ2-3
CASSPDNEQFF,TGCGCCAGCAGCCCGGACAATGAGCAGTTCTTC,NA,TRBV5-1,NA,TRBJ2-1
CASRATGGQTEAFF,TGTGCCAGCAGAGCCACAGGGGGCCAGACTGAAGCTTTCTTT,TRBD1,TRBV6-6,NA,TRBJ1-1
CASRLGGVGHF,TGTGCCAGCAGGCTAGGGGGGGTTGGGCATTTT,NA,TRBV28,NA,TRBJ1-5
CASSLLKGASTEAFF,TGTGCCAGCAGTTTATTAAAGGGGGCGAGCACTGAAGCTTTCTTT,TRBD1,TRBV27,NA,TRBJ1-1
CASSEDRGPTYNSPLHF,TGTGCCAGCAGTGAGGACAGGGGGCCGACCTATAATTCACCCCTCCACTTT,TRBD1,TRBV2,NA,TRBJ1-6
CASSQVGLSNQPQHF,TGCGCCAGCAGCCAGGTGGGCCTGAGCAATCAGCCCCAGCATTTT,NA,TRBV4-1,NA,TRBJ1-5
CASDPGQVPDTQYF,TGTGCCAGCGACCCGGGACAGGTACCAGATACGCAGTATTTT,TRBD1,TRBV9,NA,TRBJ2-3
CASSVNQTGGYTF,TGTGCCAGCAGCGTCAACCAGACGGGTGGCTACACCTTC,NA,TRBV9,once,TRBJ1-2
CASSAPFRDRGAGANVLTF,TGTGCCAGCTCAGCCCCTTTCCGGGACAGGGGGGCTGGGGCCAACGTCCTGACTTTC,TRBD1,TRBV18,NA,TRBJ2-6
CASSLDGTAGNYGYTF,TGTGCCAGCAGCTTAGATGGGACAGCTGGGAACTATGGCTACACCTTC,TRBD1,TRBV7-2,NA,TRBJ1-2
CATSDLRRGLATNEKLFF,TGTGCCACCAGTGATTTGCGCAGGGGGTTAGCAACTAATGAAAAACTGTTTTTT,TRBD1,TRBV24-1,NA,TRBJ1-4
CASRSSTGFSEQYF,TGTGCCAGCAGGTCGTCTACAGGGTTTAGCGAGCAGTACTTC,NA,TRBV11-2,NA,TRBJ2-7
CASSLGDRGATEAFF,TGCGCCAGCAGCTTGGGGGACAGGGGAGCCACTGAAGCTTTCTTT,TRBD1,TRBV5-1,NA,TRBJ1-1
CASSSLTGFTPSYEQYF,TGTGCCAGCAGCTCCCTCACAGGATTTACCCCCTCCTACGAGCAGTACTTC,NA,TRBV7-9,NA,TRBJ2-7
CASSDGGNEQFF,TGTGCCAGCAGCGACGGGGGGAATGAGCAGTTCTTC,TRBD2,TRBV6-5,NA,TRBJ2-1
CASQGAPGTQYF,TGCGCCAGCCAGGGGGCGCCGGGGACCCAGTACTTC,TRBD1,TRBV5-1,NA,TRBJ2-5
CASSPRGVTEAFF,TGTGCCAGCAGCCCTCGCGGGGTCACTGAAGCTTTCTTT,NA,TRBV7-8,NA,TRBJ1-1